Reported below is one T cell receptor (beta chain). Its antigen is still unknown. Per the authors' pipeline: ImmunoSEQ gave junction-only sequences without quality scores, so filtering differed. Libraries were prepared by immunoSEQ multiplex PCR; TCRdb keeps only in-frame clonotypes and omits some of them. The V and J calls and clone size were taken over from that table, and D and trimming were inferred from the DNA. The table has 600,000 or so clones, approximately 95% seen once. The germline V gene encodes CDR1 SGDLS and CDR2 YYNGEE. The CDR3 has 16 residues. V lost 0 bases to trimming and J lost 7 bases; unmatched junction nucleotides: 8. These data are taken from a study of shared clonotypes between healthy human individuals. Background on the study: Per donor, three plates held CD4 naive cells, three held CD4 memory, two held CD8 naive and one held CD8 memory. Study-wide findings and caveats: It was observed that roughly 5.4% of naive CD4 clonotypes were shared across a handful of donors. Naive subsets tended to show greater estimated richness than memory subsets.

The naive CD8 fraction comprised CD45RO-negative cells positively selected for CCR7 and excluded terminally differentiated effector memory CD45RA+ cells. The chain joins TRBV9 to TRBJ2-2; TRBD2 aligns across 8 bases. This sequence was found in a woman in her 30s in good health. The source material was naive CD8+ T cells sorted from blood. CDR3 residues: CASSVGASGPGGELFF. CDR3 coding DNA: TGTGCCAGCAGCGTAGGGGCTAGCGGGCCCGGCGGGGAGCTGTTTTTT.